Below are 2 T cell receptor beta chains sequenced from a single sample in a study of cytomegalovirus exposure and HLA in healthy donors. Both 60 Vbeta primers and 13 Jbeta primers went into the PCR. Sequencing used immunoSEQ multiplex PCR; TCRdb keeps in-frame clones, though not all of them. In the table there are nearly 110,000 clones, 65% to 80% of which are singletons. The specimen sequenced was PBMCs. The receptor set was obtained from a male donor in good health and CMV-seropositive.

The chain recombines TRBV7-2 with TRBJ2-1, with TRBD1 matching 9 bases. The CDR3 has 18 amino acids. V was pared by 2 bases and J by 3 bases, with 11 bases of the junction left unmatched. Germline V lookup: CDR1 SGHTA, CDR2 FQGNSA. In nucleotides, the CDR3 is TGTGCCAGCAGCTTAACGTTTGAGTGGGACAGGGACTACAATGAGCAGTTCTTC. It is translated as CASSLTFEWDRDYNEQFF. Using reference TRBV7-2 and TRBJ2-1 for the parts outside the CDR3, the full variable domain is GAGVSQSPSNKVTEKGKDVELRCDPISGHTALYWYRQSLGQGLEFLIYFQGNSAPDKSGLPSDRFSAERTGGSVSTLTIQRTQQEDSAVYLCASSLTFEWDRDYNEQFFGPGTRLTVL.

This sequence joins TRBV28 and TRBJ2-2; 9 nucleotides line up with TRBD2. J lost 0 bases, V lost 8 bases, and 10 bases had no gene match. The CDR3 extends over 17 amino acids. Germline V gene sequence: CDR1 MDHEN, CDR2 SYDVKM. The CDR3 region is CASSGLAGIANTGELFF. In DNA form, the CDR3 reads TGTGCCAGCTCGGGGCTAGCGGGGATAGCGAACACCGGGGAGCTGTTTTTT.